The T cell receptor beta chain described here comes from a study of Ad26.COV2.S vaccination and SARS-CoV-2 variants. Overall study: Donor participated within the Ad26.COV2.S arm of the COV1001 trial. Study-level points and caveats: The TCR breadth and depth analyses may have produced an underestimate of total T cell responses. Recipients of either vaccine or placebo displayed similar breadth of non-spike TCRs. Vaccinees displayed broader spike-specific TCR repertoires than placebo recipients.

As to treatment: around 19 received Ad26.COV2.S at low or high dose, single or two shots; several received placebo; per-sample allocation not given. At day 63 after the first vaccine or placebo injection, samples were drawn. Repertoires were generated with immunoSEQ multiplex PCR, while TCRdb's copy carries only in-frame clones and drops some. This sample carries around 370,000 clones, 85% of them seen once, and the ten largest clones take about 3.3%. There are 15 residues in the CDR3. The germline V gene has CDR1 MNHEY and CDR2 SMNVEV (reference sequence). V trimming: 6 bases; J trimming: 3 bases; junction bases outside the gene matches: 5. A word on this clone: The antigen remains unidentified.

The TCR sequence derives from a person aged 18-65 years who received the Ad26.COV2.S COVID-19 vaccine or a placebo. The sequencing here drew on peripheral blood, taken in a trial of Ad26.COV2.S vaccine versus placebo. The chain joins TRBV27 to TRBJ2-2, with 9 bases lining up with TRBD2. CDR3 sequence (DNA): TGTGCCAGCAGGTCGATAGCGGGAGACACCGGGGAGCTGTTTTTT. It specifies CASRSIAGDTGELFF.